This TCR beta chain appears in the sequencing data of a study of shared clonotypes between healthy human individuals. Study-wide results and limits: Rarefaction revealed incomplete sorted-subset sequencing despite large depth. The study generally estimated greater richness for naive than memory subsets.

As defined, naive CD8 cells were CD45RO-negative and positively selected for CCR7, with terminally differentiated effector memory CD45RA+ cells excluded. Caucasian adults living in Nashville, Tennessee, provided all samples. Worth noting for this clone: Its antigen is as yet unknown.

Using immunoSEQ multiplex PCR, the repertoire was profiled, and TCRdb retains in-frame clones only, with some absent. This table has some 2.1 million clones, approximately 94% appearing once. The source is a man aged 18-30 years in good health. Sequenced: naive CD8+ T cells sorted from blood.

CDR3 nucleotide sequence: TGTGCCAGCAGCTTTGGGACTAGCGGGAGCTCCTACGAGCAGTACTTC. Its protein is CASSFGTSGSSYEQYF. The V call is TRBV13, the J call TRBJ2-7; 14 nucleotides match TRBD2. The germline V gene has CDR1 PRHDT and CDR2 FYEKMQ (reference sequence). There are 16 residues in the CDR3. Trimming took 3 bases from V and 0 from J; bases not matched to a gene: 1.